This T cell receptor beta chain was identified in a study of blood T cell repertoires in COVID-19. Turning to the study itself: Whether acute or convalescent, the COVID-19 samples came from the United States, Italy and Spain. Sample material is recorded as cDNA or gDNA derived from T cells, B-cell-depleted T cells, or PBMCs.

Germline CDR1 reads MNHNY; CDR2 reads SVGAGI (reference sequence). Trimming cost V 6 bases and J 2 bases, with 17 bases left between them. There are 15 residues in the CDR3. This clone was counted ten times or more. In the authors' methods: Amplification of reference gene primers was used by the study to estimate nucleated cell counts. The table came from immunoSEQ multiplex PCR; TCRdb's copy has only in-frame clones and leaves some out. Clone size and the V and J calls come from that table; the DNA yielded D and trimming. The repertoire holds under 300,000 clones, with roughly 82% as singletons. The TCR sequence derives from a man at least 80 years old with acute or convalescent COVID-19. The chain employs TRBV6-6 and TRBJ2-7, with a weak D call TRBD1 (5 bases). Sample: peripheral blood. For the CDR3, the DNA is TGTGCCAGCAGGTTGAGTCCCACAGGAACCTACGAGCAGTACTTC. It codes for CASRLSPTGTYEQYF.